This TCR beta chain stems from a study of shared clonotypes between healthy human individuals. Sequencing used immunoSEQ multiplex PCR; TCRdb keeps in-frame clones, though not all of them. The table includes roughly 500,000 clones, 81% detected once. Germline V CDR1 and CDR2: SGHAT, FQNNGV. The CDR3 contains 16 residues. The V and J ends lost 2 bases and 4 bases, in that order; junction bases with no gene match: 4. This clone was observed many times. The sample taken for sequencing was PBMCs. This TCR was sampled from a woman aged 40 to 50 in good health. Some clones in this sample may be carry-over from other donors' samples. The chain recombines TRBV11-2 with TRBJ2-3; 12 bases fit TRBD2. CDR3 region: CASSLNLAGGADTQYF. The CDR3 coding sequence is TGTGCCAGCAGCTTAAACCTAGCGGGAGGGGCAGATACGCAGTATTTT.